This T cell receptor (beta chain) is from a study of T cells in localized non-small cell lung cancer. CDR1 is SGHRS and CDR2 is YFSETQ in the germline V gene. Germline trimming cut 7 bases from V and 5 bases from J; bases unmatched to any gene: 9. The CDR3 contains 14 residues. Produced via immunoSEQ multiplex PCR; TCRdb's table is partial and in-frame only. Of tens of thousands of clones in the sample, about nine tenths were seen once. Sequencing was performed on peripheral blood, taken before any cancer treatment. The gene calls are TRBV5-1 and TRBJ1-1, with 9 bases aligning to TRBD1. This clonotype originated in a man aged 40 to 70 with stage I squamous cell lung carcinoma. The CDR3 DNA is TGCGCCAGCGGGACAGGGAGTGCTTTTACTGAAGCTTTCTTT. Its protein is CASGTGSAFTEAFF.